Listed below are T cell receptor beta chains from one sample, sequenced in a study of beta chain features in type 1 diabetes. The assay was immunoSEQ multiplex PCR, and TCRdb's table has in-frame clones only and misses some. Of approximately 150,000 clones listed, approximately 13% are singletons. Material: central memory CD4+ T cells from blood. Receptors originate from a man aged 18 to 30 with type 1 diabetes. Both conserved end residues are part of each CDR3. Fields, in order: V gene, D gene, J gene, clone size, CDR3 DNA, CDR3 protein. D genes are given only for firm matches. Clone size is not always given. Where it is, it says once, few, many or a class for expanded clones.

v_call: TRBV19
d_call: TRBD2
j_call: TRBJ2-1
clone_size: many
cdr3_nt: TGTGCCAGTACCCCGAAAAGAAGACTAGCGGGGGACAATGAGCAGTTCTTC
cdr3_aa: CASTPKRRLAGDNEQFF

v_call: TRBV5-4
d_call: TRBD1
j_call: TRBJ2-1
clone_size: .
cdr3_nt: TGTGCCAGCAGCGGTGCCCGGGACAGGGGGTTCAATGAGCAGTTCTTC
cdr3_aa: CASSGARDRGFNEQFF

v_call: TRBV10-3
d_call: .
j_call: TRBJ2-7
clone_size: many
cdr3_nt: TGTGCCATCAGTGATTTTGGGACCTATTACTACGAGCAGTACTTC
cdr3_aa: CAISDFGTYYYEQYF

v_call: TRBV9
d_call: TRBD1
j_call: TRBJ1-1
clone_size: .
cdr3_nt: TGTGCCAGCAGTGGTACAGGGGGAACTGAAGCTTTCTTT
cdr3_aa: CASSGTGGTEAFF

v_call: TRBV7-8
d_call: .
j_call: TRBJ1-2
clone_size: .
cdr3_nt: TGTGCCAGCAGCGTCCAACAGGGTGGCTATGGCTACACCTTC
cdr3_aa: CASSVQQGGYGYTF

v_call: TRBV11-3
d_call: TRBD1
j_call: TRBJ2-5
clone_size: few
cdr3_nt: TGTGCCAGCAGCGCCCAACAGGGGACCCAAGAGACCCAGTACTTC
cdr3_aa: CASSAQQGTQETQYF

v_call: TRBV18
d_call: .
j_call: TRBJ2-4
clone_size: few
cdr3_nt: TGTGCCAGCTCACCGGCAGCCTTAAACATTCAGTACTTC
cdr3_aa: CASSPAALNIQYF

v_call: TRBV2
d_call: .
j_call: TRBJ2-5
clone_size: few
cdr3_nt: TGTGCCAGCAGTGCCCTGGGAGGGGGGCCACAAGAGACCCAGTACTTC
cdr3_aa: CASSALGGGPQETQYF

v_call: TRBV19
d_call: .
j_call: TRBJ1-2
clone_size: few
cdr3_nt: TGTGCCAGTAGTAAGACCCAGCGGGGCTATGGCTACACCTTC
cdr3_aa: CASSKTQRGYGYTF

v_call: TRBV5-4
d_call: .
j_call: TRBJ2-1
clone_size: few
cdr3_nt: TGTGCCAGCAGCCCCTCAGGAGGTGGCGGGGGCGGTCGGAATGAGCAGTTCTTC
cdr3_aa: CASSPSGGGGGGRNEQFF